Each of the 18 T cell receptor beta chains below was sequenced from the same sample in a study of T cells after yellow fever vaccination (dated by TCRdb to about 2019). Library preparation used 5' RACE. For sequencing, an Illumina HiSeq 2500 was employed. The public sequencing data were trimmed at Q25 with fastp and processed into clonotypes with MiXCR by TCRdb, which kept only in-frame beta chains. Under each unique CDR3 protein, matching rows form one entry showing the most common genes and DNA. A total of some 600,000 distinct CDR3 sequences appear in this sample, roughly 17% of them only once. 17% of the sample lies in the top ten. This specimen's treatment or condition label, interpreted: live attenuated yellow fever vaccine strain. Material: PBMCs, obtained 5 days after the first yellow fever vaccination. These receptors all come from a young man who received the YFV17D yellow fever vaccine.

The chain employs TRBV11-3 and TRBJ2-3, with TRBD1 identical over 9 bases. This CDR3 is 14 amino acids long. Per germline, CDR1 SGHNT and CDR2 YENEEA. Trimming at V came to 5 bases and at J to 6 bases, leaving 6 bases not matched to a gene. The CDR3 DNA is TGTGCCAGCAGCCCCGGGACAGGGTGGGATACGCAGTATTTT. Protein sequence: CASSPGTGWDTQYF.

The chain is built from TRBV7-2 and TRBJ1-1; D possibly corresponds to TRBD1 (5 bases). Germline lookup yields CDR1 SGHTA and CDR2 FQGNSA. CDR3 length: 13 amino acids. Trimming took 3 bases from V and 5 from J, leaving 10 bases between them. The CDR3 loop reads CASSFSGRTEAFF. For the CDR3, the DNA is TGTGCCAGCAGCTTTTCAGGGCGGACTGAAGCTTTCTTT.

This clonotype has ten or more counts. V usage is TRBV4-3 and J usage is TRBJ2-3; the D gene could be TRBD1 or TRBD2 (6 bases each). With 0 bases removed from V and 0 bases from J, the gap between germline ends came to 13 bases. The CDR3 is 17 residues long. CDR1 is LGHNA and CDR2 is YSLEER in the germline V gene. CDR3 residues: CASSQDPRGRSTDTQYF. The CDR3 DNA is TGCGCCAGCAGCCAAGATCCCCGGGGGCGTAGCACAGATACGCAGTATTTT.

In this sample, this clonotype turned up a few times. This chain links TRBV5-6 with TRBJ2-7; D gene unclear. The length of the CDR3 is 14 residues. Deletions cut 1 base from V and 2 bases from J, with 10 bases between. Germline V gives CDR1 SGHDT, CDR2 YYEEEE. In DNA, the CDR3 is TGTGCCAGCAGCTTGTCCTTCAGTACCTACGAGCAGTACTTC. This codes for CASSLSFSTYEQYF.

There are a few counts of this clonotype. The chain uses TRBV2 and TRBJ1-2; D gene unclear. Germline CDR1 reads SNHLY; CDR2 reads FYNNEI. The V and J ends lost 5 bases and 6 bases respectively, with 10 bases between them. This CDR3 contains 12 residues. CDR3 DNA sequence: TGTGCCAGCAGTTCGCTCCGCGATGGCTACACCTTC. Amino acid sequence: CASSSLRDGYTF. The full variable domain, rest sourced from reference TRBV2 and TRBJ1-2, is EPEVTQTPSHQVTQMGQEVILRCVPISNHLYFYWYRQILGQKVEFLVSFYNNEISEKSEIFDDQFSVERPDGSNFTLKIRSTKLEDSAMYFCASSSLRDGYTFGSGTRLTVV.

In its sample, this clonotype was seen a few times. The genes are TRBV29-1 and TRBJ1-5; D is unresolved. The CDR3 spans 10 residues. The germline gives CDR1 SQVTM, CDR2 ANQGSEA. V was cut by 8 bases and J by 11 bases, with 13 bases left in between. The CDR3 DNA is TGCAGCATCCCCACGAGTGCCCAGCATTTT. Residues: CSIPTSAQHF.

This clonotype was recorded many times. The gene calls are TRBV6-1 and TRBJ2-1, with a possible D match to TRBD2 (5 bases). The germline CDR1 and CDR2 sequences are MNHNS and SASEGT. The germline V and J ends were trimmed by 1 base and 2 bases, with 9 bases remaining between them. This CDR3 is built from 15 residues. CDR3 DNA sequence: TGTGCCAGCAGTGAAGGAGGGTTGACCTACAATGAGCAGTTCTTC. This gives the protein CASSEGGLTYNEQFF.

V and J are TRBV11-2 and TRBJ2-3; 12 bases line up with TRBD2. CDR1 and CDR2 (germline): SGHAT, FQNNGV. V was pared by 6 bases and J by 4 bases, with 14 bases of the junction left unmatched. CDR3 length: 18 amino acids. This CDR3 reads CASSYGPPSGGAPDTQYF. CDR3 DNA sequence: TGTGCCAGCAGTTATGGGCCCCCTAGCGGGGGGGCTCCAGATACGCAGTATTTT.

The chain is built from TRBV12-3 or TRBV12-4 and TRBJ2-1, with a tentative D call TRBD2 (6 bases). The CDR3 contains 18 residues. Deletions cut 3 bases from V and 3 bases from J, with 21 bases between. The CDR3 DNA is TGTGCCAGCAGTTTTATGGCGGGGCCCGCCCCAGGCTACAATGAGCAGTTCTTC. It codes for CASSFMAGPAPGYNEQFF.

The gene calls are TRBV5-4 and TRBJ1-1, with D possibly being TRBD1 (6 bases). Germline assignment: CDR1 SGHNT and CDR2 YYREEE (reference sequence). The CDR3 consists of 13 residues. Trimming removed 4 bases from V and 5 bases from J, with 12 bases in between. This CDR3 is CASSPYRDTEAFF. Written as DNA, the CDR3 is TGTGCCAGCAGCCCCTACAGGGATACTGAAGCTTTCTTT.

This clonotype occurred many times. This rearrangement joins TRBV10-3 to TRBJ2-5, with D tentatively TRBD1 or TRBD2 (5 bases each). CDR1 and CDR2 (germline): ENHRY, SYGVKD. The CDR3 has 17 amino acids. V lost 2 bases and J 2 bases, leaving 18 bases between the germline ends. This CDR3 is CAISEVNVGRLQETQYF. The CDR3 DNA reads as TGTGCCATCAGTGAGGTTAACGTGGGACGGCTTCAAGAGACCCAGTACTTC.

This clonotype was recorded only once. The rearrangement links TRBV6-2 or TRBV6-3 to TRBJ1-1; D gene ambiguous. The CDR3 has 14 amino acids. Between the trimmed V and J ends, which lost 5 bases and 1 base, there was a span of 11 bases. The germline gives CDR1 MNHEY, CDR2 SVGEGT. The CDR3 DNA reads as TGTGCCAGCAGTCCAAGTTGGGGGAACACTGAAGCTTTCTTT. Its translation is CASSPSWGNTEAFF.

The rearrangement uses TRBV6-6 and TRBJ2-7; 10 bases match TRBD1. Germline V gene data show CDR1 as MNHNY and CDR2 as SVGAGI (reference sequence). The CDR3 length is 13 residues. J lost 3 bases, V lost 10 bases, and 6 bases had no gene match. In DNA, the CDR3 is TGTGCCATCGCTTGGGACAGGGGCTACGAGCAGTACGTC. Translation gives CAIAWDRGYEQYV.

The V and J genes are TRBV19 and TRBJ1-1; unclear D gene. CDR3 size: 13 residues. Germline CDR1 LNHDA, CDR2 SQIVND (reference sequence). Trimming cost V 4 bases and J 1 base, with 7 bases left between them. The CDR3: CASSTTRNTEAFF. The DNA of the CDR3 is TGTGCCAGTAGTACCACGAGGAACACTGAAGCTTTCTTT. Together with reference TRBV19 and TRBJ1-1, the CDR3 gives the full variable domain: DGGITQSPKYLFRKEGQNVTLSCEQNLNHDAMYWYRQDPGQGLRLIYYSQIVNDFQKGDIAEGYSVSREKKESFPLTVTSAQKNPTAFYLCASSTTRNTEAFFGQGTRLTVV.

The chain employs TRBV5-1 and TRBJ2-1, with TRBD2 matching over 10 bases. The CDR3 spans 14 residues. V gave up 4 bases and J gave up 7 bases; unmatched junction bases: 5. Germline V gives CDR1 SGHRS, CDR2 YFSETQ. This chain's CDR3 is CASSDGLADNEQFF. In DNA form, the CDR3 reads TGCGCCAGCAGCGACGGACTAGCGGATAATGAGCAGTTCTTC.

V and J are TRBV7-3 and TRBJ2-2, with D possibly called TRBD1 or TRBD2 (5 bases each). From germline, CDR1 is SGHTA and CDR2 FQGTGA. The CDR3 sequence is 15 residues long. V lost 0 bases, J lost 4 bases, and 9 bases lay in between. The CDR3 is CASSLTRDGTGELFF. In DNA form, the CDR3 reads TGTGCCAGCAGCTTAACCAGGGACGGCACCGGGGAGCTGTTTTTT.

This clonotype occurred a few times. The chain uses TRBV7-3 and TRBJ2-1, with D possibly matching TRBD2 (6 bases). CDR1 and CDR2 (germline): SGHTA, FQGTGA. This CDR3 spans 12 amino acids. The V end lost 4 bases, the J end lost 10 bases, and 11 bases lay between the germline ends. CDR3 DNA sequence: TGTGCCAGCAGCTGGGGAGGCGACGAGCAGTTCTTC. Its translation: CASSWGGDEQFF.

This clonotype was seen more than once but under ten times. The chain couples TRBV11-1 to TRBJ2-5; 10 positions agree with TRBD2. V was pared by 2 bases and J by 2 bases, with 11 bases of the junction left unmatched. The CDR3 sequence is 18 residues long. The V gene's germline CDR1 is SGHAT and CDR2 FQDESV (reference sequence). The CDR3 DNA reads TGTGCCAGCAGCTTAAGTCGTCTAGCGGGGGCCTTTCAAGAGACCCAGTACTTC. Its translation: CASSLSRLAGAFQETQYF. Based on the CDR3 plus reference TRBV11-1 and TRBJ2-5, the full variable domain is EAEVAQSPRYKITEKSQAVAFWCDPISGHATLYWYRQILGQGPELLVQFQDESVVDDSQLPKDRFSAERLKGVDSTLKIQPAELGDSAMYLCASSLSRLAGAFQETQYFGPGTRLLVL.